This T cell receptor beta chain appears in the sequencing data of a study of T cells of healthy individuals. The germline V gene has CDR1 MGHRA and CDR2 YSYEKL. The trim removed 0 bases at V and 2 bases at J, leaving 9 bases unmatched. The CDR3 has 19 amino acids. One entry per CDR3 protein results from TCRdb running MiXCR on the 5' RACE reads. This sample yields 53,000 or so distinct CDR3 sequences, of which 14% to 15% are seen a single time; 15% to 20% belongs to the top ten. The receptor's source is a human donor in good health. The rearrangement joins TRBV4-1 to TRBJ1-5; 11 bases are shared with TRBD1. The CDR3 is CASSQEGTGGVYGNQPQHF. The CDR3 DNA reads as TGCGCCAGCAGCCAAGAGGGGACAGGGGGGGTATACGGCAATCAGCCCCAGCATTTT.